This TCR beta chain was sequenced for a study of T-cell reconstitution after alpha-beta-depleted transplantation in children. Notes on the study in general: After transplant, high TCRbeta diversity at day 60 in some patients arose from surviving recipient T cells and thymic progenitors. The origin of alpha-beta T cells about two months after transplant was reportedly several hundred expanded graft clones. Newly produced T cells mostly provided counts and TCRbeta diversity after one year, as hyperexpanded clones declined.

Unique molecular identifiers were used to barcode this TCRbeta library. TCRdb reprocessed the PCR reads with MiXCR, giving one entry per CDR3 protein. The sample shows around 960,000 distinct CDR3 sequences, about 29% of them seen only once. CDR3 length: 16 residues. Deletions cut 3 bases from V and 4 bases from J, with 14 bases between. Germline V gene lookup returns CDR1 SGHRS and CDR2 YFSETQ. In the case of this clonotype: What it binds is not known.

This chain uses TRBV5-1 with TRBJ2-6; D is possibly TRBD1 (5 bases). The source material was PBMCs, mostly from graft donor cells, sampled 360 days after TCRalphabeta/CD19-depleted stem cell transplant. The receptor's source is a boy younger than two who had a stem cell transplant for SCID, so the T cells may come from the graft donor. The CDR3 DNA reads as TGCGCCAGCAGCTCCTCTCCAGGGTCCGGGGCCAACGTCCTGACTTTC. It encodes CASSSSPGSGANVLTF.